The 21 T cell receptor beta chains below come from one sample, sequenced in a study of molecular identifiers for immune sequencing clone quantification. TCRdb re-called the PCR reads with MiXCR, one entry per CDR3 protein. The sample contains roughly 65,000 distinct CDR3 sequences, around 17% of which appear only once. The sample was naive CD8+ T cells from blood, with Jurkat cell RNA spiked in. The subset here: FACS-sorted CD8+CD4-CCR7+CD45RA+ naive T cells. The receptors here all came from a human donor in good health. Some libraries in this study had Jurkat cell RNA spiked in.

This clonotype was observed at least ten times. The chain couples TRBV7-6 to TRBJ1-1; D is unclear. The CDR3 runs to 12 residues. Germline assignment: CDR1 SGHVS and CDR2 FNYEAQ. The V end lost 6 bases, the J end lost 5 bases, and 10 bases lay between the germline ends. CDR3 DNA sequence: TGTGCCAGCAGGGGCTCGGGGACTGAAGCTTTCTTT. It translates to CASRGSGTEAFF.

This clonotype has a count of ten or more. This rearrangement joins TRBV28 to TRBJ1-5; 7 nucleotides agree with TRBD1. V was pared by 5 bases and J by 7 bases, with 8 bases of the junction left unmatched. The CDR3 runs 14 residues. Looked up from germline, CDR1 is MDHEN and CDR2 is SYDVKM. Here the CDR3 reads CASSLTTGMQPQHF. For the CDR3, the DNA is TGTGCCAGCAGTCTGACGACAGGGATGCAGCCCCAGCATTTT.

This clonotype has at least ten counts. V usage is TRBV7-8 and J usage is TRBJ2-1; D perhaps matches TRBD2 (6 bases). Germline V lookup: CDR1 SGHVS, CDR2 FQNEAQ. The CDR3 has 18 residues. The V end lost 6 bases, the J end lost 3 bases, and 24 bases lay between the germline ends. DNA for the CDR3: TGTGCCAGCAGACCCCTAGAATTACGCGGGAATGTCTACAATGAGCAGTTCTTC. It translates to CASRPLELRGNVYNEQFF.

The sample holds a few counts of this clonotype. A junction end diverges from the germline sequence, so it may reflect a read error. V usage is TRBV7-9 and J usage is TRBJ1-1; 7 bases fit TRBD1. Germline V CDR1 and CDR2: SEHNR, FQNEAQ (reference sequence). CDR3 length: 12 residues. The CDR3: CAGSRGFTEAFF. The CDR3 coding sequence is TGTGCCGGCAGCAGGGGGTTCACTGAAGCTTTCTTT.

The table lists this clonotype with many counts. This chain links TRBV27 with TRBJ1-5; D is unclear. Germline V lookup: CDR1 MNHEY, CDR2 SMNVEV (reference sequence). V was clipped by 3 bases and J by 1 base, with 10 bases between them. The CDR3 contains 15 residues. The CDR3 nucleotides are TGTGCCAGCAGTTTTAAGGGTTGGAGCAATCAGCCCCAGCATTTT. The encoded protein is CASSFKGWSNQPQHF.

Note on this clonotype: This may arise from a read error, as a much more abundant clone is one base away. The rearrangement joins TRBV7-9 to TRBJ2-1; 10 bases are a match to TRBD2. This CDR3 comprises 15 residues. Germline V gene sequence: CDR1 SEHNR, CDR2 FQNEAQ (reference sequence). CDR3 DNA sequence: TGTGCCAGAAGCTTGGGCGCCCTAGCGGGAGATGAGCAGTTCTTC. The encoded protein is CARSLGALAGDEQFF. The full variable domain, rest sourced from reference TRBV7-9 and TRBJ2-1, is DTGVSQNPRHKITKRGQNVTFRCDPISEHNRLYWYRQTLGQGPEFLTYFQNEAQLEKSRLLSDRFSAERPKGSFSTLEIQRTEQGDSAMYLCARSLGALAGDEQFFGPGTRLTVL.

This clonotype was detected ten times or more. This chain connects TRBV28 to TRBJ2-3; no clear D gene. CDR1 is MDHEN and CDR2 is SYDVKM in the germline V gene. V was shortened by 5 bases and J by 10 bases, with 19 bases between the two germline ends. The CDR3 covers 14 residues. The CDR3 sequence: CASSPRQAEWAQYF. Here the CDR3 DNA reads TGTGCCAGCAGTCCTCGGCAAGCTGAGTGGGCGCAGTATTTT.

This chain connects TRBV7-9 to TRBJ2-1, with TRBD2 matching over 16 bases. The germline gives CDR1 SEHNR, CDR2 FQNEAQ (reference sequence). The CDR3 is 17 amino acids. Losses at the gene ends were 4 bases for V and 11 bases for J; bases not matched to a gene: 11. The CDR3 DNA follows: TGTGCCAGCAGCTCAGGACCGGGACTAGCGGGAGGGCCTCAGCAGTTCTTC. Translating gives CASSSGPGLAGGPQQFF. The full variable domain, its missing parts supplied by reference TRBV7-9 and TRBJ2-1, is DTGVSQNPRHKITKRGQNVTFRCDPISEHNRLYWYRQTLGQGPEFLTYFQNEAQLEKSRLLSDRFSAERPKGSFSTLEIQRTEQGDSAMYLCASSSGPGLAGGPQQFFGPGTRLTVL.

This clonotype was picked up a small number of times. The chain carries TRBV11-3 and TRBJ1-2; D gene unclear. Looked up from germline, CDR1 is SGHNT and CDR2 is YENEEA. This CDR3 spans 13 amino acids. V lost 3 bases, J lost 5 bases, and 10 bases lay in between. The CDR3 loop reads CASSLTWEYGYTF. The DNA for the CDR3 is TGTGCCAGCAGCTTGACGTGGGAGTATGGCTACACCTTC.

As to this clonotype: A clone one base away is much larger, so this may be a read error. The chain links TRBV7-9 to TRBJ2-2; D possibly corresponds to TRBD2 (5 bases). Trimming removed 8 bases at V and 9 bases at J, with 13 bases between. CDR1 SEHNR and CDR2 FQNEAQ come from the germline V gene (reference sequence). The CDR3 loop spans 12 amino acids. The CDR3 here is CASGPTTRELFF. The CDR3 region has the DNA TGTGCCAGCGGCCCAACGACTAGGGAGCTGTTTTTT.

This clonotype was picked up many times. The V and J genes are TRBV7-8 and TRBJ1-4; no clear D. CDR3 size: 15 residues. The V and J ends lost 5 bases and 5 bases respectively, with 15 bases between them. Germline-derived CDR1 and CDR2 are SGHVS and FQNEAQ. The CDR3 spells CASSLGPRENEKLFF. For the CDR3, the DNA is TGTGCCAGCAGCCTCGGACCGCGGGAGAATGAAAAACTGTTTTTT. The entire variable domain, with the rest obtained from reference TRBV7-8 and TRBJ1-4, is as follows: GAGVSQSPRYKVAKRGQDVALRCDPISGHVSLFWYQQALGQGPEFLTYFQNEAQLDKSGLPSDRFFAERPEGSVSTLKIQRTQQEDSAVYLCASSLGPRENEKLFFGSGTQLSVL.

The count of this clonotype is one. One base away lies a much larger clone, so this may be a sequencing read error. No conserved phenylalanine or tryptophan ends this CDR3, so it is likely a read error. The chain links TRBV12-3 or TRBV12-4 to TRBJ2-7; D gene ambiguous. The CDR3 totals 14 residues. Deletions cut 7 bases from V and 2 bases from J, with 15 bases between. CDR3 in DNA: TGTGCCAGCACCGACGTCACTTATCCCTACGAGCAGTACCTC. Amino acid sequence: CASTDVTYPYEQYL.

This clonotype was counted ten times or more. The rearrangement uses TRBV20-1 and TRBJ1-4, with 7 bases lining up with TRBD1. The germline gives CDR1 DFQATT, CDR2 SNEGSKA (reference sequence). J gave up 1 base and V 5 bases, and 1 base lay outside the gene matches. This CDR3 contains 13 residues. The CDR3 DNA reads as TGCAGTGCTCCAGGGGGAACTAATGAAAAACTGTTTTTT. Its protein product is CSAPGGTNEKLFF.

As concerns this clonotype: An end of the junction differs from the germline gene, which may be a read error. The J gene is TRBJ2-7, the V gene TRBV11-1; D not certain. CDR1 is SGHAT and CDR2 is FQDESV in the germline V gene (reference sequence). The CDR3 is made up of 13 amino acids. For the CDR3, the DNA is TGTGCCAGCAGCTTCGCAGGTCCCTACGAGCAGTGCTTC. It translates to CASSFAGPYEQCF.

This clonotype was recorded many times. The CDR3 DNA sequence: TGTGCCAGCAGCCCCAACAGGGGTCCCCTAATCAATGAGCAGTTCTTC. It yields the protein CASSPNRGPLINEQFF. The chain employs TRBV7-9 and TRBJ2-1; 7 positions match TRBD1. The CDR3 loop spans 16 amino acids. CDR1 SEHNR and CDR2 FQNEAQ come from the germline V gene (reference sequence). V lost 5 bases and J lost 6; bases outside the gene matches: 13.

This clonotype showed up many times. This chain links TRBV30 with TRBJ2-6; D might be TRBD1 (6 bases). V gave up 4 bases and J gave up 0 bases, with 10 bases separating them. Germline V lookup: CDR1 GTSNPN, CDR2 SVGIG (reference sequence). CDR3 length: 15 residues. The CDR3, as DNA: TGTGCCTGGACAGGGGTTAGCTCTGGGGCCAACGTCCTGACTTTC. It codes for CAWTGVSSGANVLTF. The complete variable domain, with remaining parts taken from reference TRBV30 and TRBJ2-6, reads SQTIHQWPATLVQPVGSPLSLECTVEGTSNPNLYWYRQAAGRGLQLLFYSVGIGQISSEVPQNLSASRPQDRQFILSSKKLLLSDSGFYLCAWTGVSSGANVLTFGAGSRLTVL.

As for this clonotype: A read error may explain this, as a much larger clone is one base away. The rearrangement links TRBV13 to TRBJ2-7; no clear D gene. The germline gives CDR1 PRHDT, CDR2 FYEKMQ (reference sequence). Trimming took off 5 bases at V and 9 bases at J, with 14 bases between the two ends. This CDR3 contains 12 residues. The CDR3 DNA sequence: TGTGCCAGCAGCCCAACAAGTGGCGGGCAGTACTTC. This sequence encodes CASSPTSGGQYF.

This clonotype was seen ten or more times. The CDR3 coding sequence is TGCAGTGCTAGAGAAGACCGGGAGTCGGGCACAGATACGCAGTATTTT. Protein product: CSAREDRESGTDTQYF. V and J are TRBV20-1 and TRBJ2-3; tentatively, D is TRBD2 (6 bases). Germline-derived CDR1 and CDR2 are DFQATT and SNEGSKA (reference sequence). This CDR3 spans 16 amino acids. The V and J ends lost 0 bases and 1 base respectively, with 14 bases between them.

At least ten counts were recorded for this clonotype. This chain uses TRBV13 with TRBJ2-5, with D unclear. There are 12 residues in the CDR3. The ends were cut back, 0 bases at V and 10 bases at J, with 9 bases in the middle. Germline CDR1 reads PRHDT; CDR2 reads FYEKMQ (reference sequence). The CDR3 bases are TGTGCCAGCAGCTTAGGGGCTCAAGGCCAGTACTTC. Protein sequence: CASSLGAQGQYF.

This clonotype was found many times. The rearrangement uses TRBV20-1 and TRBJ2-3, with 12 bases that match TRBD2. V dropped 4 bases and J dropped 0; count of bases not matched to a gene: 8. The CDR3 length is 17 residues. Germline CDR1 reads DFQATT; CDR2 reads SNEGSKA (reference sequence). The CDR3 region has the DNA TGCAGTGCTATAACTAGCGGGAGGACTACTAGCACAGATACGCAGTATTTT. This gives the protein CSAITSGRTTSTDTQYF.

Regarding this clonotype: This may arise from a read error, as a much more abundant clone is one base away. The chain carries TRBV10-3 and TRBJ2-2; possible D gene TRBD2, 5 bases. CDR1 is ENHRY and CDR2 is SYGVKD in the germline V gene. CDR3 length: 13 residues. In DNA form, the CDR3 reads TGTGCCATCAGCAACGAGAACACCGGGGAGCTGCTTTTT. Amino acids: CAISNENTGELLF.